Shown below are 17 T cell receptor beta chains from a single sample sequenced in a study of cytomegalovirus exposure and HLA in healthy donors. The PCR was carried out with 60 Vbeta primers and 13 Jbeta primers. Libraries were prepared by immunoSEQ multiplex PCR; TCRdb keeps only in-frame clonotypes and omits some of them. Recorded for this sample: around 120,000 clones. The sequencing input was PBMCs. These receptors came from a man in his fifties or sixties in good health and CMV-seronegative.

This chain joins TRBV18 and TRBJ2-7; TRBD2 matches at 14 bases. CDR3 size: 16 residues. Germline loops: CDR1 KGHSH, CDR2 LQKENI. V was clipped by 0 bases and J by 4 bases; unmatched bases: 2. CDR3 in amino acids: CASSPPGLAGVYEQYF. The CDR3 coding sequence is TGTGCCAGCTCACCACCGGGACTAGCGGGAGTATACGAGCAGTACTTC.

This rearrangement joins TRBV19 to TRBJ1-1; a weak D match, TRBD1 (5 bases). The CDR3 has 15 amino acids. Per germline, CDR1 LNHDA and CDR2 SQIVND (reference sequence). With 8 bases removed from V and 0 bases from J, the gap between germline ends came to 16 bases. The CDR3 region has the DNA TGTGCCAGTTCAGCAGGGCCCGGGCTGAACACTGAAGCTTTCTTT. Translating it yields CASSAGPGLNTEAFF.

The CDR3 sequence: CAWSVFGQGLFQETQYF. DNA for the CDR3: TGTGCCTGGAGTGTATTCGGGCAGGGACTCTTCCAAGAGACCCAGTACTTC. The V call is TRBV30, the J call TRBJ2-5; D is perhaps TRBD2 (6 bases). Germline lookup yields CDR1 GTSNPN and CDR2 SVGIG (reference sequence). Between the trimmed V and J ends, which lost 0 bases and 1 base, there was a span of 18 bases. The CDR3 has 17 amino acids.

The chain recombines TRBV7-2 with TRBJ1-2; TRBD1 aligns across 7 bases. The ends lost 5 bases at V and 2 bases at J; junction bases unmatched: 2. The CDR3 is 13 residues long. In germline, CDR1 is SGHTA, CDR2 FQGNSA. CDR3 DNA: TGTGCCAGCAGCCAGACAGGGAACTATGGCTACACCTTC. Its protein product is CASSQTGNYGYTF.

The CDR3 loop reads CASSLLAGESYEQYF. The CDR3 DNA follows: TGTGCCAGTAGCTTACTAGCGGGAGAGTCCTACGAGCAGTACTTC. The J gene is TRBJ2-7, the V gene TRBV19; the match to TRBD2 covers 11 bases. In germline, CDR1 is LNHDA, CDR2 SQIVND (reference sequence). CDR3 length: 15 amino acids. V lost 6 bases and J lost 1; bases outside the gene matches: 5.

The rearrangement links TRBV18 to TRBJ2-7; 9 positions agree with TRBD1. The trim removed 5 bases at V and 3 bases at J, leaving 8 bases unmatched. Germline loops: CDR1 KGHSH, CDR2 LQKENI. CDR3 length equals 15 residues. The CDR3 DNA reads as TGTGCCAGCTCAACAGCGGGACAGGGCTACTACGAGCAGTACTTC. This sequence encodes CASSTAGQGYYEQYF.

This chain links TRBV4-2 with TRBJ1-2; D not certain. Germline V gives CDR1 LGHNA, CDR2 YNFKEQ. This CDR3 contains 14 residues. V shed 0 bases and J shed 2 bases, with 7 bases lying between them. The DNA of the CDR3 is TGTGCCAGCAGCCAAGACGTACGGAACTATGGCTACACCTTC. Translated: CASSQDVRNYGYTF.

The V and J genes are TRBV6-5 and TRBJ2-2, with TRBD1 matching over 9 bases. V dropped 2 bases and J dropped 6; count of bases not matched to a gene: 7. Germline V lookup: CDR1 MNHEY, CDR2 SVGAGI. The CDR3 has 16 amino acids. CDR3 nucleotides: TGTGCCAGCAGTTACCCACTGGGACAGGGCTCCGGGGAGCTGTTTTTT. Its translation is CASSYPLGQGSGELFF.

This chain connects TRBV19 to TRBJ1-5; 8 nucleotides agree with TRBD1. With V trimmed by 7 bases and J by 2 bases, 4 bases remained unmatched. The CDR3 spans 14 residues. Germline V CDR1 and CDR2: LNHDA, SQIVND (reference sequence). The CDR3 DNA sequence: TGTGCCAGTACTACGGGACAGGGCAATCAGCCCCAGCATTTT. Translating gives CASTTGQGNQPQHF.

The chain is built from TRBV4-3 and TRBJ2-7, with 8 bases aligning to TRBD1. CDR1 is LGHNA and CDR2 is YSLEER in the germline V gene. This CDR3 contains 15 residues. V lost 4 bases, J lost 3 bases, and 8 bases stayed unmatched. The CDR3 loop reads CASSLTQGAVYEQYF. CDR3 in DNA: TGCGCCAGCAGCCTCACGCAGGGGGCGGTCTACGAGCAGTACTTC.

The V gene is TRBV2, the J gene TRBJ1-5; D uncertain. Germline CDR1 is SNHLY and CDR2 is FYNNEI. The CDR3 is 15 residues long. The V and J ends lost 4 bases and 2 bases respectively, with 12 bases between them. The CDR3 protein is CASSVEGRGNQPQHF. CDR3 bases: TGTGCCAGCAGTGTGGAGGGCCGAGGCAATCAGCCCCAGCATTTT.

This chain connects TRBV4-3 to TRBJ1-2; 7 nucleotides match TRBD1. This CDR3 region has 14 residues. V dropped 3 bases and J dropped 8; count of bases not matched to a gene: 9. Per germline, CDR1 LGHNA and CDR2 YSLEER. CDR3 coding DNA: TGCGCCAGCAGCCATGGAGCAGGGGGGCGAGGCTACACCTTC. This sequence encodes CASSHGAGGRGYTF.

This chain joins TRBV4-1 and TRBJ2-7, with 7 bases matching TRBD1. After removal of 3 bases from V and 3 bases from J, the junction contained 8 bases not matched to a gene. From germline, CDR1 is MGHRA and CDR2 YSYEKL. The CDR3 covers 15 residues. The DNA of the CDR3 is TGCGCCAGCAGCCAGCGCGAGGGACAGAGCTACGAGCAGTACTTC. This codes for CASSQREGQSYEQYF.

The chain links TRBV6-1 to TRBJ2-2; 7 bases line up with TRBD1. V dropped 7 bases and J dropped 2; count of bases not matched to a gene: 4. The length of the CDR3 is 14 residues. From germline, CDR1 is MNHNS and CDR2 SASEGT. The CDR3 is CASIRDRNTGELFF. Here the CDR3 DNA reads TGTGCCAGCATCCGGGACAGAAACACCGGGGAGCTGTTTTTT.

V is TRBV18 and J is TRBJ2-6; 7 bases are a match to TRBD1. This CDR3 spans 19 amino acids. Trimming at V came to 5 bases and at J to 0 bases, leaving 13 bases not matched to a gene. Germline V gene sequence: CDR1 KGHSH, CDR2 LQKENI. The CDR3 spells CASSSGLGTVNSGANVLTF. In nucleotides, the CDR3 is TGTGCCAGCTCATCCGGCCTCGGGACAGTGAACTCTGGGGCCAACGTCCTGACTTTC.

The chain couples TRBV14 to TRBJ1-3; no clear D. Germline CDR1 reads SGHDN; CDR2 reads FVKESK. With 0 bases removed from V and 7 bases from J, the gap between germline ends came to 16 bases. The CDR3 runs to 16 residues. DNA of the CDR3: TGTGCCAGCAGCCAAGATCATGGTTCCCGAGGGAACACCATATATTTT. Amino acid sequence: CASSQDHGSRGNTIYF.

As concerns this clone: Other DNA sequences of this sample code for an identical CDR3. The chain uses TRBV5-1 and TRBJ1-1; D is possibly TRBD1 (5 bases). V lost 1 base, J lost 2 bases, and 6 bases lay in between. The CDR3 covers 13 residues. The germline V gene encodes CDR1 SGHRS and CDR2 YFSETQ. CDR3 loop: CASSLTGNTEAFF. The CDR3, as DNA: TGCGCCAGCAGCTTGACAGGTAACACTGAAGCTTTCTTT.